The 18 T cell receptor beta chains below were found in one sample sequenced in a study of blood T cell repertoires in COVID-19. Here immunoSEQ multiplex PCR was the method, and the copy in TCRdb shows in-frame clones only, minus some. The data contain approximately 110,000 clones, about 85% of them singletons. The sequenced material came from peripheral blood. The receptors shown here come from a human donor in a cohort sampled during active COVID-19.

The chain joins TRBV9 to TRBJ2-7; 12 nucleotides match TRBD2. This CDR3 is 18 amino acids long. V shed 0 bases and J 3 bases; nucleotides not matched to a gene: 10. Germline V lookup: CDR1 SGDLS, CDR2 YYNGEE. Here the CDR3 reads CASSVADSSGGVGYEQYF. CDR3 DNA sequence: TGTGCCAGCAGCGTAGCCGATTCTAGCGGGGGGGTAGGCTACGAGCAGTACTTC.

This chain joins TRBV7-9 and TRBJ2-7; perhaps TRBD2 as D (5 bases). CDR1 and CDR2 from the germline V gene are SEHNR and FQNEAQ (reference sequence). The germline V and J ends were trimmed by 1 base and 5 bases, with 12 bases remaining between them. The CDR3 consists of 14 residues. The CDR3 sequence: CASSLGDWRNEQYF. CDR3 nucleotides: TGTGCCAGCAGCTTAGGCGACTGGAGGAACGAGCAGTACTTC.

V gene TRBV28 combines with J gene TRBJ2-5; TRBD2 is a possible D gene (5 bases). There are 14 residues in the CDR3. Looked up from germline, CDR1 is MDHEN and CDR2 is SYDVKM. Deletions cut 3 bases from V and 4 bases from J, with 12 bases between. The CDR3 sequence: CASSFPGIRETQYF. CDR3 sequence (DNA): TGTGCCAGCAGTTTCCCCGGGATAAGAGAGACCCAGTACTTC.

This clone appeared a few times. The CDR3 here is CASSQDRPASGSLYNEQFF. The DNA of the CDR3 is TGCGCCAGCAGCCAAGATCGACCGGCTAGCGGGAGTCTCTACAATGAGCAGTTCTTC. The chain employs TRBV4-1 and TRBJ2-1; 10 bases are shared with TRBD2. The CDR3 length is 19 residues. Losses at the gene ends were 0 bases for V and 3 bases for J; bases not matched to a gene: 11. In germline, CDR1 is MGHRA, CDR2 YSYEKL.

J is TRBJ2-4 and V is TRBV28, with TRBD1 matching 10 bases. The germline CDR1 and CDR2 sequences are MDHEN and SYDVKM. The CDR3 length is 18 residues. J was trimmed by 2 bases and V by 3 bases; bases with no gene match: 10. The CDR3 DNA reads as TGTGCCAGCAGTTTCGGGACAGGGGTTTTTTCGACCAAAAACATTCAGTACTTC. The encoded protein is CASSFGTGVFSTKNIQYF.

This rearrangement joins TRBV7-8 to TRBJ1-1; a possible D gene is TRBD1 (5 bases). There are 15 residues in the CDR3. The V and J ends lost 4 bases and 1 base respectively, with 13 bases between them. Germline V CDR1 and CDR2: SGHVS, FQNEAQ. CDR3 nucleotide sequence: TGTGCCAGCAGCTCTTGGGGCCAGGGGAACACTGAAGCTTTCTTT. This translates into CASSSWGQGNTEAFF.

J is TRBJ2-2 and V is TRBV7-3, with D perhaps matching TRBD2 (6 bases). The CDR3 is made up of 15 amino acids. CDR1 and CDR2 from the germline V gene are SGHTA and FQGTGA. The V gene lost 5 bases and the J gene lost 3 bases, with 13 bases spanning the gap. CDR3 sequence (DNA): TGTGCCAGCAGCCTCGTGGAGGGGCACACCGGGGAGCTGTTTTTT. This translates into CASSLVEGHTGELFF.

The gene calls are TRBV5-1 and TRBJ2-2, with D possibly TRBD2 on 6 matching bases. The germline CDR1 and CDR2 sequences are SGHRS and YFSETQ. The length of the CDR3 is 14 residues. V lost 4 bases and J lost 7, with 14 bases in between. CDR3 sequence: CASSQTSSHGELFF. In DNA form, the CDR3 reads TGCGCCAGCAGCCAAACTAGCTCCCACGGGGAGCTGTTTTTT.

The gene calls are TRBV25-1 and TRBJ2-7; perhaps TRBD1 as D (6 bases). The CDR3 extends over 14 amino acids. Deletions cut 1 base from V and 2 bases from J, with 9 bases between. The V gene's germline CDR1 is MGHDK and CDR2 SYGVNS. The CDR3 bases are TGTGCCAGCAGTGAATTGGACAGAACCTACGAGCAGTACTTC. This gives the protein CASSELDRTYEQYF.

The chain recombines TRBV20-1 with TRBJ1-4; D unresolved. In germline, CDR1 is DFQATT, CDR2 SNEGSKA (reference sequence). This CDR3 is 11 amino acids long. The V gene lost 3 bases and the J gene lost 5 bases, with 4 bases spanning the gap. This chain's CDR3 is CSASLNEKLFF. The CDR3 DNA sequence: TGCAGTGCTAGTTTAAATGAAAAACTGTTTTTT.

This clone was detected only a few times. This chain joins TRBV5-4 and TRBJ2-2, with 8 bases lining up with TRBD1. The CDR3 runs to 16 residues. Germline loops: CDR1 SGHNT, CDR2 YYREEE (reference sequence). V dropped 3 bases and J dropped 5; count of bases not matched to a gene: 9. CDR3 region: CASSSSGTGRTGELFF. As DNA, the CDR3 is TGTGCCAGCAGCTCGTCCGGGACAGGAAGGACCGGGGAGCTGTTTTTT. The variable domain in full, with the rest retrieved from reference TRBV5-4 and TRBJ2-2, is ETGVTQSPTHLIKTRGQQVTLRCSSQSGHNTVSWYQQALGQGPQFIFQYYREEENGRGNFPPRFSGLQFPNYSSELNVNALELDDSALYLCASSSSGTGRTGELFFGEGSRLTVL.

The chain employs TRBV19 and TRBJ1-1; 9 bases are a match to TRBD1. The CDR3 totals 15 residues. V shed 6 bases and J 0 bases; nucleotides not matched to a gene: 5. The germline V gene encodes CDR1 LNHDA and CDR2 SQIVND (reference sequence). The CDR3 reads CASRDRGSMNTEAFF. CDR3 DNA sequence: TGTGCCAGTAGAGACAGGGGGTCCATGAACACTGAAGCTTTCTTT.

This chain joins TRBV11-3 and TRBJ2-1; TRBD2 matches 7 bases. CDR3 length: 14 residues. Germline loops: CDR1 SGHNT, CDR2 YENEEA. Germline trimming cut 6 bases from V and 4 bases from J; bases unmatched to any gene: 6. The CDR3 protein is CASSLSGPYNEQFF. In nucleotides, the CDR3 is TGTGCCAGCAGTCTTAGCGGGCCGTACAATGAGCAGTTCTTC.

Comment on this clone: Within the sample, other DNA sequences also encode this same CDR3. The V gene is TRBV12-3 or TRBV12-4, the J gene TRBJ1-5, with 9 bases that match TRBD1. V lost 6 bases and J lost 4; bases outside the gene matches: 1. The CDR3 covers 13 residues. The CDR3 DNA reads TGTGCCAGCAGGGGGACAGGGAATCAGCCCCAGCATTTT. Amino acid sequence: CASRGTGNQPQHF.

V is TRBV7-2 and J is TRBJ2-1, with TRBD2 identical over 10 bases. The trim removed 1 base at V and 9 bases at J, leaving 9 bases unmatched. From germline, CDR1 is SGHTA and CDR2 FQGNSA. The CDR3 consists of 16 residues. CDR3 DNA: TGTGCCAGCAGCTTAGGGGCTAGCGGGAGCGGCACTGAGCAGTTCTTC. This translates into CASSLGASGSGTEQFF.

The chain is built from TRBV24-1 and TRBJ2-5; 9 positions match TRBD2. Germline V gives CDR1 KGHDR, CDR2 SFDVKD. With 9 bases clipped from V and 0 bases from J, the junction kept 4 bases outside the gene matches. The CDR3 runs 14 residues. CDR3 sequence (DNA): TGTGCCACCGGTAGCGGGGGTTACCAAGAGACCCAGTACTTC. Amino acids: CATGSGGYQETQYF.

This chain connects TRBV7-9 to TRBJ1-4; weak D call: TRBD1 (6 bases). V gave up 6 bases and J gave up 7 bases, with 12 bases separating them. CDR3 size: 13 residues. CDR1 and CDR2 from the germline V gene are SEHNR and FQNEAQ (reference sequence). CDR3 sequence (DNA): TGTGCCAGCAGTGCAGGGGAGGGTGAAAAACTGTTTTTT. This encodes CASSAGEGEKLFF.

The chain is built from TRBV7-3 and TRBJ2-2; TRBD2 matches at 11 bases. Trimming at V came to 6 bases and at J to 5 bases, leaving 8 bases not matched to a gene. Germline V gene sequence: CDR1 SGHTA, CDR2 FQGTGA. This CDR3 region has 16 residues. The CDR3: CASRPTSGSLTGELFF. In nucleotides, the CDR3 is TGTGCCAGCAGGCCTACTAGCGGGAGCTTGACCGGGGAGCTGTTTTTT.